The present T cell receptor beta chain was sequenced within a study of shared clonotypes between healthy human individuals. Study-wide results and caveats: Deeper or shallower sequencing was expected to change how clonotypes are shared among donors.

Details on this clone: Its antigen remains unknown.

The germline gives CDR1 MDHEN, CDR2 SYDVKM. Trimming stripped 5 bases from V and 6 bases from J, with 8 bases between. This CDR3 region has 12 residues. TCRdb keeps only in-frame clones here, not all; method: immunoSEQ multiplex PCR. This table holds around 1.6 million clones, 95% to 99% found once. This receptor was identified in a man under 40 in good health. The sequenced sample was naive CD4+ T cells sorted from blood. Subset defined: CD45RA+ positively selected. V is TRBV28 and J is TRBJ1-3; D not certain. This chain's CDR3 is CASSPGSNTIYF. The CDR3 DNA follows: TGTGCCAGCAGTCCCGGATCAAACACCATATATTTT.